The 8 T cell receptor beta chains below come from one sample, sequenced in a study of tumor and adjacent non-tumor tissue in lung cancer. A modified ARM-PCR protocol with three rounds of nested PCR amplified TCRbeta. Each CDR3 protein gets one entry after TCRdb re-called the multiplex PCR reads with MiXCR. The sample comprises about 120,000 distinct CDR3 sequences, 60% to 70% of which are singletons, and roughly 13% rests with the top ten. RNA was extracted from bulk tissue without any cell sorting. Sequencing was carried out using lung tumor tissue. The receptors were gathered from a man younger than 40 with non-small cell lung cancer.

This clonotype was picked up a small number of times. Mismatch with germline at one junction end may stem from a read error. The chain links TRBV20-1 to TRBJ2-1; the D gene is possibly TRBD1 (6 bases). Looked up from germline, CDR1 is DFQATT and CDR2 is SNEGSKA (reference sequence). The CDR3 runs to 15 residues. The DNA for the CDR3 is TGCAGTGCTAGAGATCTGGGGGCCAATTACAATGAACAGTTCTTC. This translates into CSARDLGANYNEQFF.

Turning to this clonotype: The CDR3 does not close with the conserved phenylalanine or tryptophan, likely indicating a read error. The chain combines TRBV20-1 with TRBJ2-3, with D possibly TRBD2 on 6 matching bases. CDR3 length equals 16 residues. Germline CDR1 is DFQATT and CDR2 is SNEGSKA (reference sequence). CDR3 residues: CNASAASVRSTDTQYV. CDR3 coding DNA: TGCAATGCTAGCGCCGCCTCTGTACGGAGCACAGATACGCAGTATGTT.

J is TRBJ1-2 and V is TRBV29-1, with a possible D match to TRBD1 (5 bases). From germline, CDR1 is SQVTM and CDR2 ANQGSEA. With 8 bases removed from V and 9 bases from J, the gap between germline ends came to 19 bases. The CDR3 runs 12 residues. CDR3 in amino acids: CSPGGMAYSYTF. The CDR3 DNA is TGCAGCCCGGGGGGAATGGCATATAGCTACACCTTC.

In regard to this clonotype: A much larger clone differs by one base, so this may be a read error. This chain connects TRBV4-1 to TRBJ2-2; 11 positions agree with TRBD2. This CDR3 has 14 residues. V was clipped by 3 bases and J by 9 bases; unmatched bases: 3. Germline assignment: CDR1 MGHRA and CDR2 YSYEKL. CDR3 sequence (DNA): TGCGCCAGCAGCCACACTAGCGGGGGTAGGGAGCTGTTTTTT. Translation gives CASSHTSGGRELFF.

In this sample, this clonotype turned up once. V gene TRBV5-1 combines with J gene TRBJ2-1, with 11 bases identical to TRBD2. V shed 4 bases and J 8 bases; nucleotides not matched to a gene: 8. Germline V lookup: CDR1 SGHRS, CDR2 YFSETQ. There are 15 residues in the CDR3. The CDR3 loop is CASSTTSGSRYEQFF. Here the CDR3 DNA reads TGCGCCAGCAGCACCACTAGCGGGAGTAGGTATGAGCAGTTCTTC.

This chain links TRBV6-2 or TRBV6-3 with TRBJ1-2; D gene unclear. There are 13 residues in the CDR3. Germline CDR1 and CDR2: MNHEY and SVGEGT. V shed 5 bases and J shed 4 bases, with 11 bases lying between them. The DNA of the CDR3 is TGTGCCAGCAGTGGCTCATGTTTCTATGGCTACACCTTC. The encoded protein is CASSGSCFYGYTF.

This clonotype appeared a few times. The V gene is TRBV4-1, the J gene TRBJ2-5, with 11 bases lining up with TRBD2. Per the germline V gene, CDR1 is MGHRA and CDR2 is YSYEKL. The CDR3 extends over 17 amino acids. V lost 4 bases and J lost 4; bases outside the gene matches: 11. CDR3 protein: CASSLRSSGGAGETQYF. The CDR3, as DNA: TGCGCCAGCAGCCTCCGGAGTAGCGGGGGGGCCGGAGAGACCCAGTACTTC.

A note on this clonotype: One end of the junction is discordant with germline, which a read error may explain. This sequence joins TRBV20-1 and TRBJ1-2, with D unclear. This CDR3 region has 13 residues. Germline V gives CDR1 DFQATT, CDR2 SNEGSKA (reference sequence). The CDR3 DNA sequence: TGCAGTACTAGTCTGGGGTCGGGCTATGGCTACATCTTC. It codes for CSTSLGSGYGYIF.